This T cell receptor beta chain emerged from a study of spatial heterogeneity in lung cancer. About the research overall: Mean representation of each unique TCR and UMI combination in the raw reads exceeded 9.5 occurrences. Points from the study as a whole: TCRs found ubiquitously expanded in tumor appeared in blood more at resection than at follow-up.

TCRdb recomputed calls from the 5' RACE reads with MiXCR, one row per CDR3 protein. This table has tens of thousands of distinct CDR3 sequences, more than 10% appearing once. The CDR3 consists of 15 residues. CDR1 is SGHAT and CDR2 is FQNNGV in the germline V gene. V shed 3 bases, J shed 5 bases, and the junction held 7 bases outside the gene matches. Comments on this clonotype: The antigen is undetermined.

Time point noted: sample taken at primary tumor resection. Unsorted whole RNA of tumor, nontumor lung or frozen PBMC was sequenced. This specimen was PBMCs, taken at surgery. The TCR originated in a male donor with early-stage non-small cell lung cancer. This chain connects TRBV11-2 to TRBJ2-1; 7 bases align to TRBD1. The CDR3 reads CASSFTGTADNEQFF. CDR3 nucleotide sequence: TGTGCCAGCAGCTTCACCGGGACAGCAGACAATGAGCAGTTCTTC.